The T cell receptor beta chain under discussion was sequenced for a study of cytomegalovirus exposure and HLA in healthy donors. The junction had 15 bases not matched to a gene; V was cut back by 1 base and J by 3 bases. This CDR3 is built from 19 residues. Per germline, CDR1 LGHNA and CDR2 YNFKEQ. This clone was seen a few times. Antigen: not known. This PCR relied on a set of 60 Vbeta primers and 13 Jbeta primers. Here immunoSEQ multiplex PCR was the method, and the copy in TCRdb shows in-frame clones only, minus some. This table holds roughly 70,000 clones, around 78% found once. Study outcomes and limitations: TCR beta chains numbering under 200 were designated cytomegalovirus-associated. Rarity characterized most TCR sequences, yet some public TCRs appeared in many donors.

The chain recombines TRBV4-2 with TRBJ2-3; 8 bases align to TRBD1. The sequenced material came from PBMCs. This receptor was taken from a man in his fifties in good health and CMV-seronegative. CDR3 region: CASSQARQGSLGLTDTQYF. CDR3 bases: TGTGCCAGCAGCCAAGCCCGACAGGGGTCACTGGGTTTAACAGATACGCAGTATTTT.